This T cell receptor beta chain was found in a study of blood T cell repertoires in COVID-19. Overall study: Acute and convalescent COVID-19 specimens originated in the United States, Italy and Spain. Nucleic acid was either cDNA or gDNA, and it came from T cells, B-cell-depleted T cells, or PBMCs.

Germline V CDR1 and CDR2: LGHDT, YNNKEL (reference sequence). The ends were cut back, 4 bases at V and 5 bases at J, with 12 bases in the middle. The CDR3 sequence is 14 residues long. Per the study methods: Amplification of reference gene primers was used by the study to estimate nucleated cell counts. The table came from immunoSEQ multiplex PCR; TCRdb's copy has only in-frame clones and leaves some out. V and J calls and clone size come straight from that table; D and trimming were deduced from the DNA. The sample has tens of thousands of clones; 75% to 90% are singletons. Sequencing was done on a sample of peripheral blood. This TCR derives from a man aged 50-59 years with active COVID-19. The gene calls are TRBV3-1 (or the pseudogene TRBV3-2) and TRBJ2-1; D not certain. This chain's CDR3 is CASSLQRGNNEQFF. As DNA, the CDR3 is TGTGCCAGCAGCCTCCAGAGAGGCAACAATGAGCAGTTCTTC.